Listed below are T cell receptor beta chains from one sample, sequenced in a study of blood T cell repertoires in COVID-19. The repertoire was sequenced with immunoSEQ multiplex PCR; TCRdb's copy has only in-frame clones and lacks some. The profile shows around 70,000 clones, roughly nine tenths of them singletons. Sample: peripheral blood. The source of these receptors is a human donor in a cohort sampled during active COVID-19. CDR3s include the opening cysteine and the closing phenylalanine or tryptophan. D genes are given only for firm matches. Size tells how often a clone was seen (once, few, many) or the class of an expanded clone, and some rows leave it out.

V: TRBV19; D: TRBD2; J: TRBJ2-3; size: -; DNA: TGTGCCAGTAGCCCGGGATGGGGTCGTGTCACCCCGTACGCAACTAGCGGGACCACAGATACGCAGTATTTT; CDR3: CASSPGWGRVTPYATSGTTDTQYF
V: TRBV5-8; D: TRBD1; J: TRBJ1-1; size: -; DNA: TGTGCCAGCAGCTCAGGGCGGGGACAGCTGAACACTGAAGCTTTCTTT; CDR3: CASSSGRGQLNTEAFF
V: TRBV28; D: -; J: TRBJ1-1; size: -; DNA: TGTGCCAGCAGTCCTCGGACAGTCACGAACACTGAAGCTTTCTTT; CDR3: CASSPRTVTNTEAFF
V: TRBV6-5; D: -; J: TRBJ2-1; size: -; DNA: TGTGCCAGCCACACAGTCACGGGATACAATGAGCAGTTCTTC; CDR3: CASHTVTGYNEQFF
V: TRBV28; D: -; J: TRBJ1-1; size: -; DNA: TGTGCCAGCAGTACGCAGGGCCGAAGGGAAGCTTTCTTT; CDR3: CASSTQGRREAFF
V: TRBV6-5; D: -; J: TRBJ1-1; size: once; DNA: TGTGCCAGCTTCCGGGTCACGAACACTGAAGCTTTCTTT; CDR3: CASFRVTNTEAFF
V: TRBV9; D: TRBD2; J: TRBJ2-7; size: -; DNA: TGTGCCAGCAGCGTAGCCCCGACAACCGGGGGGAGATACGAGCAGTACTTC; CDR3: CASSVAPTTGGRYEQYF
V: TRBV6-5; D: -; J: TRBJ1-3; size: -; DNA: TGTGCCAGCACACTTACAGGTTACTCTGGAAACACCATATATTTT; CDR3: CASTLTGYSGNTIYF
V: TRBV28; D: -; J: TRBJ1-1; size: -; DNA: TGTGCCAGCAGTTTGGAGGCTCCCACTGAAGCTTTCTTT; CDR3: CASSLEAPTEAFF
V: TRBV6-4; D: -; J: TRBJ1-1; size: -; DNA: TGTGCCAGCAGTGACAATTTTACAGGGTGGCACACTGAAGCTTTCTTT; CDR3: CASSDNFTGWHTEAFF
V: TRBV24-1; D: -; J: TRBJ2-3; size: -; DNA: TGTGCCACCAGTGATTGGGCCCTCACAGATACGCAGTATTTT; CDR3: CATSDWALTDTQYF
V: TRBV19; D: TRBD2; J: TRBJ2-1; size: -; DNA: TGTGCCAGTAAACCTCGGGGAGAGCGGGAGAATGAGCAGTTCTTC; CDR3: CASKPRGERENEQFF
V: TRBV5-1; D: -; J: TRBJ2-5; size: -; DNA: TGCGCCAGCAGTCTACAGTACCAAGAGACCCAGTACTTC; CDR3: CASSLQYQETQYF
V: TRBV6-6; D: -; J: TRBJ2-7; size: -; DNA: TGTGCCAGCAGTTACTCGGAGCGCTACGAGCAGTACTTC; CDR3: CASSYSERYEQYF
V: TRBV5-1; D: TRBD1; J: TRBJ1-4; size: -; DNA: TGCGCCAGCAGCTCCACAGGGGGCGGGTATGAAAAACTGTTTTTT; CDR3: CASSSTGGGYEKLFF
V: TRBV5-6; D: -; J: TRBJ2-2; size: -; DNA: TGTGCCAGCAGCGTGACAACCGGGGAGCTGTTTTTT; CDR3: CASSVTTGELFF
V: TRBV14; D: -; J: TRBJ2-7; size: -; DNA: TGTGCCAGCAGCCAAGGAGCGGAGGGGTACAACTACGAGCAGTACTTC; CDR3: CASSQGAEGYNYEQYF
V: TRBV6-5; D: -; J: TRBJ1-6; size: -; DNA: TGTGCCAGCAGTTACTCCAGGGGACAAAATTCACCCCTCCACTTT; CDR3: CASSYSRGQNSPLHF
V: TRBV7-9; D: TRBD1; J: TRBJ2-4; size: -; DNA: TGTGCCAGCAGCCCAGACAGGGGGAAGGGGAGCATTCAGTACTTC; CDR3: CASSPDRGKGSIQYF
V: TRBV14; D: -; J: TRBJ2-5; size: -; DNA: TGTGCCAGCAGTTGGACTTCCCAAGAGACCCAGTACTTC; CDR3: CASSWTSQETQYF
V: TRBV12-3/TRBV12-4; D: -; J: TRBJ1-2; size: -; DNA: TGTGCCAGCAGTCCAGGCTATGGCTACACCTTC; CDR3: CASSPGYGYTF
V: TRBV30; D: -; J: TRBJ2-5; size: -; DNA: TGTGCCTGGTCCCCTTGGTTACAGGAGACCCAGTACTTC; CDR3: CAWSPWLQETQYF
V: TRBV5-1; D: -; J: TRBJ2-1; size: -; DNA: TGCGCCAGCACCCTCATGGACACCTCCTACAATGAGCAGTTCTTC; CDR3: CASTLMDTSYNEQFF
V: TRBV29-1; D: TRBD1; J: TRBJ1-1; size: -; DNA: TGCAGCGTTAGCGCAGGGGGCTTAGTCACTGAAGCTTTCTTT; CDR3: CSVSAGGLVTEAFF
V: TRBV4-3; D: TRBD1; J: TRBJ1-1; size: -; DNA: TGCGCCAGCAGCCGGGGTGGGACAGTAGATGAAGCTTTCTTT; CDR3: CASSRGGTVDEAFF
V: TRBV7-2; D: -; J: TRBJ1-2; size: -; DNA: TGTGCCAGCAGCTTCAGGGGTTCCTATGGCTACACCTTC; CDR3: CASSFRGSYGYTF
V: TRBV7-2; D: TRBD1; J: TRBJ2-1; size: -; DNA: TGTGCCAGCAGCTCGGGTGGGACAGACTACAATGAGCAGTTCTTC; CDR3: CASSSGGTDYNEQFF
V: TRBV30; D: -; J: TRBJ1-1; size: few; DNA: TGTGCCTGGAGTTTAGCCGCGAACACTGAAGCTTTCTTT; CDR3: CAWSLAANTEAFF
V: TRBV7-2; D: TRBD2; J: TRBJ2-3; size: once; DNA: TGTGCCAGCAGCCCCGGGACTAGCTACACAGATACGCAGTATTTT; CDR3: CASSPGTSYTDTQYF
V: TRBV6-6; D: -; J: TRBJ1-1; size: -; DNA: TGTGCCACGGGAAGCGACGGATTGAACACTGAAGCTTTCTTT; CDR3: CATGSDGLNTEAFF
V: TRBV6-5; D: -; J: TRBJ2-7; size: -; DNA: TGTGCCAGCAGTTACTCAAGCTCACGATTGAGCTACGAGCAGTACTTC; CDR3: CASSYSSSRLSYEQYF
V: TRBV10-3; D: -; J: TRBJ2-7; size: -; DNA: TGTGCCATCAGTGACCAGTCGACAGGTACCTACGAGCAGTACTTC; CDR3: CAISDQSTGTYEQYF
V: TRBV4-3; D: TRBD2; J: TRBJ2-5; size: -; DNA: TGCGCCAGCAGCCAAGATTGGGTTAGCGGGGGGTACGGATTATCGACCCAGTACTTC; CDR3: CASSQDWVSGGYGLSTQYF
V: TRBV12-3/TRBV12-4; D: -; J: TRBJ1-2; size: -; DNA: TGTGCCAGCAGTTTAGGGACTCCTTATGGCTACACCTTC; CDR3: CASSLGTPYGYTF
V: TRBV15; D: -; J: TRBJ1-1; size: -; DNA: TGTGCCACCAGCCTTAGCATGAACACTGAAGCTTTCTTT; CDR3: CATSLSMNTEAFF
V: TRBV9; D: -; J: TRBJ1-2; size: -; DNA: TGTGCCAGCAGCGTAGGAATGGCAGAACTATGGGGCTACACCTTC; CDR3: CASSVGMAELWGYTF
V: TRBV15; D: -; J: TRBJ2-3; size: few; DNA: TGTGCCACCAGCCTACGGACAGGCACAGATACGCAGTATTTT; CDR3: CATSLRTGTDTQYF
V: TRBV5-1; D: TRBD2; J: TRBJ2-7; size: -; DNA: TGCGCCAGCAGCTTGTCTCTAGCGGGGGTCTACGAGCAGTACTTC; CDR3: CASSLSLAGVYEQYF
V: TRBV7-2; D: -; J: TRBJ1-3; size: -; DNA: TGTGCCAGCGGTTGGGGCCGAGACACCATATATTTT; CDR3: CASGWGRDTIYF